This record looks at one T cell receptor (beta chain) sequence and its context. Its antigen is still unknown. No qualities accompany the bases; no much larger clone lies one base away. This record comes from a study of blood T cell repertoires in COVID-19 (TCRdb year 2020). Regarding the study in general: Samples from collaborators originated in the United States, Italy and Spain and spanned both the acute and convalescent phases of COVID-19. The prospective study material was composed of cDNA or gDNA derived from T cells, B-cell-depleted T cells, or PBMCs. The dataset comprised deeply sampled blood TCRbeta repertoires from subjects exposed to, actively infected with, or recovered from COVID-19. The repertoires were released in a freely available public database meant as a resource for research on the immune response to SARS-CoV-2. The samples were drawn from the first 160 participants of the ongoing ImmuneRACE study and from 1,200 or so subjects provided by 6 global collaborators. Nearly every sample came with metadata listing a de-identified subject ID, COVID-19 status, age in years and sex. Where available, HLA class I and class II types were taken from metadata supplied by the sample provider and were not determined by assay-based typing. Here is what the overall study found, with its caveats: How much clinical and demographic metadata was included differed by source and by participant, and the metadata was provided uncurated.

TCRbeta CDR3 regions were amplified from genomic DNA using the immunoSEQ Assay, a bias-controlled multiplex PCR. The original pipeline was this. Nucleated cell counts per sample were estimated from amplification of reference gene primers within the assay. To quantify the absolute abundance of each unique TCRbeta CDR3 rearrangement, sequence reads were collapsed and filtered. For each sample, productive Simpson clonality was calculated as the square root of Simpson's diversity index across productive rearrangements. Here the immuneACCESS table is served through TCRdb, limited to in-frame sequences with V and J called. Missing clones are a known gap in these copies; in checked studies unresolved V genes cover under half, and the rest lacks a known reason. D and trimming come from the DNA, and the V and J calls and clone size come from that table. Within this sample are 200,000 to 250,000 clones, with approximately 80% of them counted one time only. Around 16% of the sample rests with the top ten.

Based on the germline V gene, the CDR1 and CDR2 sequences are MNHEY and SVGEGT. Deletion took 2 bases off V and 6 bases off J, with a span of 13 bases between the germline ends. Counted from cysteine to phenylalanine, this CDR3 has 14 amino acids. CDR3 DNA is the only sequence kept; it has 42 bases, read in frame from the first base. Participants in the prospective study were aged about 18 to 95 years, lived in under 30 United States geographic areas, and enrolled through a virtual design. To assign participants to cohorts, the prospective study relied on clinical history that participants themselves reported in a screening survey and a study questionnaire. Recovered participants in ImmuneRACE Cohort 3 were defined as having two consecutive negative NP/OP PCR tests, clearance from a healthcare professional, or resolution of symptoms. Mobile phlebotomists in the prospective study collected whole blood, serum and a nasopharyngeal or oropharyngeal swab from every participant. Prospective study participants could optionally give additional blood draws and questionnaires over an approximately two-month period. Blood samples from the prospective study were shipped frozen or at room temperature prior to DNA extraction.

The sequencing input was PBMCs or T cells enriched from blood (not recorded which). The chain couples TRBV6-2 or TRBV6-3 to TRBJ1-1, with an unclear D gene assignment. The clonotype was recovered from a middle-aged man who had recovered from COVID-19. This receptor carries the CDR3 CASSYRRQAPEAFF. The nucleotide sequence reads TGTGCCAGCAGTTACAGGAGGCAGGCCCCTGAAGCTTTCTTT.